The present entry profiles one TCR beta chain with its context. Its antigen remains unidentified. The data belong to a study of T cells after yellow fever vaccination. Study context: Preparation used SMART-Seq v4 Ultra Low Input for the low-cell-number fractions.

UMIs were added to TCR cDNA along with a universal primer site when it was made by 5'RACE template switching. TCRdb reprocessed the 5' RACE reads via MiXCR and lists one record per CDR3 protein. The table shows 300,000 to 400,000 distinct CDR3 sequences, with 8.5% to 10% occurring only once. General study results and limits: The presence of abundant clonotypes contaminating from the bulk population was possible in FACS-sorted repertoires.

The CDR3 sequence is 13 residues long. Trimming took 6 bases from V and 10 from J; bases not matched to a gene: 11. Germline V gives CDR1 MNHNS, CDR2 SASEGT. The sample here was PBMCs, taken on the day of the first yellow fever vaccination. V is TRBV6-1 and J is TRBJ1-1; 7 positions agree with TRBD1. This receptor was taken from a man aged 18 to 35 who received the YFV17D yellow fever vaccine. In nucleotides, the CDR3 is TGTGCCAGCAGACAGGGGCGGGATGTACGAGCTTTCTTT. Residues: CASRQGRDVRAFF.